One and the same sample provided the 25 T cell receptor beta chains below, sequenced in a study of response to subunit inactivated influenza vaccine. TCRdb redid the calling of the RT-PCR reads with MiXCR, one entry per CDR3 protein. The top ten hold approximately 3% of the sample, which has roughly 500,000 distinct CDR3 sequences, approximately 17% seen once. The specimen comprised CD4+ T cells sorted from PBMCs, sampled approximately 25 months after vaccination. These receptor sequences come from a man between 50 and 75 years old who received an inactivated influenza vaccine.

A few counts support this clonotype. This chain uses TRBV4-1 with TRBJ1-1; D call uncertain. CDR1 is MGHRA and CDR2 is YSYEKL in the germline V gene. Trimming stripped 4 bases from V and 0 bases from J, with 9 bases between. The CDR3 runs 14 residues. The CDR3 here is CASSRALMNTEAFF. In DNA, the CDR3 is TGCGCCAGCAGCCGAGCTCTCATGAACACTGAAGCTTTCTTT.

V is TRBV6-1 and J is TRBJ2-1; 8 bases match TRBD2. Trimming removed 11 bases from V and 6 bases from J; junction bases left unmatched: 12. Germline V gene data show CDR1 as MNHNS and CDR2 as SASEGT. The CDR3 has 14 residues. The CDR3 is CAASITGGFNEQFF. The CDR3, as DNA: TGTGCCGCCTCCATTACGGGAGGGTTCAATGAGCAGTTCTTC.

As concerns this clonotype: This may come from a read error, since a much larger clone is one base off. CDR3 coding DNA: TGCGGTGTAAACTCAGGAAACACCATATATTTT. Its translation is CGVNSGNTIYF. This chain connects TRBV20-1 to TRBJ1-3; D unclear. The CDR3 has 11 amino acids. CDR1 is DFQATT, CDR2 SNEGSKA, per germline (reference sequence).

V and J are TRBV7-8 and TRBJ1-6; possible D gene TRBD1, 5 bases. The CDR3 has 13 residues. CDR1 is SGHVS, CDR2 FQNEAQ, per germline. V lost 1 base and J 14 bases, leaving 12 bases between the germline ends. CDR3 nucleotide sequence: TGTGCCAGCAGCTTAGGACTGGGGCAGGCCCTCCACTTT. Its protein product is CASSLGLGQALHF. The complete variable domain, with remaining parts taken from reference TRBV7-8 and TRBJ1-6, reads GAGVSQSPRYKVAKRGQDVALRCDPISGHVSLFWYQQALGQGPEFLTYFQNEAQLDKSGLPSDRFFAERPEGSVSTLKIQRTQQEDSAVYLCASSLGLGQALHFGNGTRLTVT.

The rearrangement links TRBV20-1 to TRBJ2-1; D gene uncertain. Trimming took 3 bases from V and 3 from J, leaving 12 bases between them. Germline CDR1 reads DFQATT; CDR2 reads SNEGSKA (reference sequence). The CDR3 consists of 14 residues. The CDR3 DNA follows: TGCAGTGCTAGGCCTCCACGGGTCTACAATGAGCAGTTCTTC. It is translated as CSARPPRVYNEQFF.

This clonotype was seen ten or more times. The chain recombines TRBV6-6 with TRBJ2-7, with D unresolved. Trimming shortened V by 2 bases and J by 6 bases, and 5 bases separated the two germline ends. The V gene's germline CDR1 is MNHNY and CDR2 SVGAGI (reference sequence). This CDR3 has 11 residues. The CDR3 reads CASSYVGEQYF. DNA for the CDR3: TGTGCCAGCAGTTACGTCGGCGAGCAGTACTTC.

This clonotype was seen at least ten times. This chain uses TRBV6-1 with TRBJ2-7; 7 nucleotides align to TRBD1. Germline values: CDR1 MNHNS, CDR2 SASEGT. J was trimmed by 4 bases and V by 6 bases; bases with no gene match: 12. This CDR3 comprises 15 residues. The CDR3, as DNA: TGTGCCAGCAGCAACTACCGGGACAGTATGTACGAGCAGTACTTC. Its protein product is CASSNYRDSMYEQYF.

This clonotype has a handful of counts. V and J are TRBV7-2 and TRBJ2-1; D unresolved. The CDR3 is 15 amino acids. CDR1 and CDR2 (germline): SGHTA, FQGNSA. Trimming stripped 5 bases from V and 0 bases from J, with 11 bases between. In nucleotides, the CDR3 is TGTGCCAGCAGCGAGCGACACCCCTCCTACAATGAGCAGTTCTTC. Translating it yields CASSERHPSYNEQFF.

With regard to this clonotype: This clone may be a read error of a much larger clone one base away. The gene calls are TRBV2 and TRBJ2-5, with a tentative D call TRBD2 (6 bases). The CDR3 runs to 15 residues. Germline CDR1 reads SNHLY; CDR2 reads FYNNEI. Trimming removed 5 bases at V and 6 bases at J, with 19 bases between. CDR3 in amino acids: CASSIGLLSAKTQYF. CDR3 nucleotide sequence: TGTGCCAGCAGTATCGGACTATTAAGCGCGAAGACCCAGTACTTC.

This clonotype was detected ten times or more. The chain's CDR3 is CASSPTSSQTQYF. The CDR3 nucleotides are TGTGCCAGTAGCCCGACTAGCTCGCAGACCCAGTACTTC. The rearrangement joins TRBV19 to TRBJ2-5; 7 positions match TRBD2. The ends lost 6 bases at V and 6 bases at J; junction bases unmatched: 7. The germline gives CDR1 LNHDA, CDR2 SQIVND (reference sequence). The CDR3 contains 13 residues.

This clonotype was seen repeatedly, ten times or more. The chain couples TRBV29-1 to TRBJ2-1, with a possible D match to TRBD1 (6 bases). From germline, CDR1 is SQVTM and CDR2 ANQGSEA. V lost 7 bases, J lost 8 bases, and 18 bases lay in between. The CDR3 has 13 residues. CDR3 nucleotides: TGCAGCGCCCGACCGCGACAGGCTGATGAGCAGTTCTTC. It yields the protein CSARPRQADEQFF.

The genes are TRBV12-3 or TRBV12-4 and TRBJ2-1, with TRBD2 matching over 9 bases. The CDR3 is made up of 15 amino acids. Trimming cost V 0 bases and J 4 bases; bases outside gene matches: 1. The CDR3 DNA is TGTGCCAGCAGTTTAGCTCTAGCGGGGTACAATGAGCAGTTCTTC. This codes for CASSLALAGYNEQFF.

V gene TRBV6-1 combines with J gene TRBJ2-3, with 8 bases identical to TRBD2. With V trimmed by 6 bases and J by 2 bases, 16 bases remained unmatched. This CDR3 is 18 amino acids long. From germline, CDR1 is MNHNS and CDR2 SASEGT. CDR3 in DNA: TGTGCCAGCAGGCCCCTAGCGGGCCGGGCCTCTTACACAGATACGCAGTATTTT. Translated, it gives CASRPLAGRASYTDTQYF.

V usage is TRBV10-3 and J usage is TRBJ2-5; no clear D gene. The CDR3 runs to 12 residues. The V end lost 6 bases, the J end lost 5 bases, and 10 bases lay between the germline ends. Germline loops: CDR1 ENHRY, CDR2 SYGVKD. CDR3 amino acids: CAISLRRETQYF. The DNA of the CDR3 is TGTGCCATCAGCCTTCGTCGCGAGACCCAGTACTTC.

This clonotype was seen repeatedly, ten times or more. The chain recombines TRBV9 with TRBJ2-1; a possible D gene is TRBD2 (5 bases). The CDR3 runs 15 residues. CDR1 is SGDLS and CDR2 is YYNGEE in the germline V gene. Trimming left V 0 bases short and J 0 bases short, with 7 bases between. CDR3 nucleotides: TGTGCCAGCAGCGTAGCTGCGGGCTCCTACAATGAGCAGTTCTTC. Translated: CASSVAAGSYNEQFF. Together with reference TRBV9 and TRBJ2-1, the CDR3 gives the full variable domain: DSGVTQTPKHLITATGQRVTLRCSPRSGDLSVYWYQQSLDQGLQFLIQYYNGEERAKGNILERFSAQQFPDLHSELNLSSLELGDSALYFCASSVAAGSYNEQFFGPGTRLTVL.

There are many counts of this clonotype. The V and J genes are TRBV20-1 and TRBJ2-1, with D maybe TRBD2 (6 bases). Germline CDR1 and CDR2: DFQATT and SNEGSKA (reference sequence). This CDR3 comprises 16 residues. V was cut by 1 base and J by 6 bases, with 19 bases left in between. CDR3 in amino acids: CSARGSGALLSNEQFF. CDR3 sequence (DNA): TGCAGTGCTAGAGGTTCGGGAGCCCTCCTAAGCAATGAGCAGTTCTTC.

The chain employs TRBV5-1 and TRBJ2-7; maybe TRBD2 (6 bases). Germline V gives CDR1 SGHRS, CDR2 YFSETQ. The CDR3 is made up of 14 amino acids. Trimming took off 2 bases at V and 1 base at J, with 10 bases between the two ends. The CDR3 bases are TGCGCCAGCAGCTTAGGAGGGAGGTCCTACGAGCAGTACTTC. Translating gives CASSLGGRSYEQYF.

This clonotype was recorded many times. The CDR3 loop reads CASSQEAPGQYFYNEQFF. The CDR3 nucleotides are TGTGCCAGCAGCCAAGAGGCCCCAGGACAGTACTTCTACAATGAGCAGTTCTTC. The chain combines TRBV14 with TRBJ2-1, with D perhaps matching TRBD1 (6 bases). The CDR3 has 18 residues. Germline assignment: CDR1 SGHDN and CDR2 FVKESK. Trimming removed 0 bases at V and 3 bases at J, with 18 bases between.

In this sample, this clonotype turned up many times. The CDR3: CASTPGGLGNEQFF. The CDR3, as DNA: TGTGCCAGCACCCCTGGGGGCTTGGGGAATGAGCAGTTCTTC. The chain carries TRBV7-2 and TRBJ2-1; a possible D gene is TRBD1 (6 bases). Germline CDR1 is SGHTA and CDR2 is FQGNSA. Trimming pared 7 bases from V and 7 bases from J, leaving 17 bases between. The CDR3 is made up of 14 amino acids.

The sample holds a few counts of this clonotype. The chain recombines TRBV4-3 with TRBJ2-3; TRBD1 is a possible D gene (6 bases). CDR1 and CDR2 (germline): LGHNA, YSLEER. This CDR3 region has 17 residues. V was pared by 0 bases and J by 0 bases, with 13 bases between. For the CDR3, the DNA is TGCGCCAGCAGCCAAGATAAGGGGACACGGAGCACAGATACGCAGTATTTT. It specifies CASSQDKGTRSTDTQYF.

This clonotype was observed a few times. Being one base from a much bigger clone, this may be a read error. The V gene is TRBV7-2, the J gene TRBJ2-1, with unresolved D. Deletions cut 5 bases from V and 10 bases from J, with 12 bases between. The CDR3 runs to 12 residues. CDR1 and CDR2 from the germline V gene are SGHTA and FQGNSA. CDR3 in DNA: TGTGCCAGCAGCCCATGGCTTGGGGAGCAGTTCTTC. This gives the protein CASSPWLGEQFF.

The chain combines TRBV5-1 with TRBJ2-1, with D maybe TRBD1 (6 bases). The ends were cut back, 0 bases at V and 9 bases at J, with 16 bases in the middle. The CDR3 covers 15 residues. In germline, CDR1 is SGHRS, CDR2 YFSETQ. CDR3 loop: CASSLAQGWGTEQFF. DNA for the CDR3: TGCGCCAGCAGCTTGGCACAGGGCTGGGGGACTGAGCAGTTCTTC.

V and J are TRBV10-1 and TRBJ2-5; TRBD2 agrees at 15 bases. Germline V gene data show CDR1 as WNHNN and CDR2 as SYGVQD (reference sequence). Germline trimming cut 3 bases from V and 9 bases from J; bases unmatched to any gene: 5. This CDR3 contains 15 residues. The CDR3 spells CASSDRTSGGAAQYF. The CDR3 coding sequence is TGCGCCAGCAGTGACAGGACTAGCGGGGGGGCGGCCCAGTACTTC.

This chain uses TRBV20-1 with TRBJ1-1; 7 bases are a match to TRBD1. With 1 base clipped from V and 3 bases from J, the junction kept 2 bases outside the gene matches. Germline values: CDR1 DFQATT, CDR2 SNEGSKA (reference sequence). The CDR3 loop spans 13 amino acids. CDR3: CSARVGQYTEAFF. CDR3 nucleotide sequence: TGCAGTGCTAGAGTGGGACAGTACACTGAAGCTTTCTTT.

The chain employs TRBV6-5 and TRBJ2-7; TRBD1 matches 7 bases. The germline gives CDR1 MNHEY, CDR2 SVGAGI. V dropped 4 bases and J dropped 2; count of bases not matched to a gene: 5. This CDR3 spans 14 amino acids. The CDR3 is CASSLTGNPYEQYF. The CDR3 bases are TGTGCCAGCAGTTTGACAGGGAACCCCTACGAGCAGTACTTC.